The T cell receptor (beta chain) described here comes from a study of T cells after yellow fever vaccination. In germline, CDR1 is DFQATT, CDR2 SNEGSKA (reference sequence). V was clipped by 4 bases and J by 7 bases, with 23 bases between them. The CDR3 is 16 amino acids. TCRdb passed the 5' RACE reads through MiXCR, listing each CDR3 protein once. The repertoire consists of about 210,000 distinct CDR3 sequences, with around 6.7% occurring once and the leading ten covering roughly 1%. The clonotype comes from a young man who received the YFV17D yellow fever vaccine. The genes are TRBV20-1 and TRBJ2-1; TRBD1 is a possible D gene (5 bases). Sequencing was performed on CD4+ T cells sorted from PBMCs, taken on the day of the yellow fever booster vaccination. CDR3: CSAKGAQGDRGNEQFF. CDR3 nucleotides: TGCAGTGCTAAAGGGGCGCAGGGTGATAGAGGAAATGAGCAGTTCTTC.